Listed here are 26 T cell receptor beta chains from one sample, sequenced in a study of cytomegalovirus exposure and HLA in healthy donors. The PCR contained 60 Vbeta and 13 Jbeta primers. Generated by immunoSEQ multiplex PCR, the TCRdb table keeps only in-frame clones and is missing some. This sample lists approximately 110,000 clones; its ten largest clones have 6.8%. The source material was PBMCs. The receptors here all came from a man aged 40-55 years in good health and CMV-seropositive.

The chain has TRBV28 and TRBJ2-1; possible D gene TRBD1, 5 bases. Germline V gene data show CDR1 as MDHEN and CDR2 as SYDVKM. CDR3 length equals 14 residues. V was trimmed by 2 bases and J by 3 bases, leaving 8 bases between them. The CDR3 region is CASSLPGNYNEQFF. The CDR3 DNA follows: TGTGCCAGCAGTTTACCAGGGAACTACAATGAGCAGTTCTTC.

The chain recombines TRBV27 with TRBJ1-2; D gene unclear. The CDR3 consists of 15 residues. V lost 6 bases and J lost 1, with 15 bases in between. Germline CDR1 MNHEY, CDR2 SMNVEV (reference sequence). Here the CDR3 reads CASRPRTSDNYGYTF. The DNA of the CDR3 is TGTGCCAGCAGACCGCGGACTTCGGATAACTATGGCTACACCTTC.

The chain employs TRBV27 and TRBJ2-1; maybe TRBD1 (6 bases). V gave up 3 bases and J gave up 5 bases, with 17 bases separating them. The CDR3 covers 16 residues. Germline V gene data show CDR1 as MNHEY and CDR2 as SMNVEV (reference sequence). The CDR3 nucleotides are TGTGCCAGCAGTTTCCCCGGACAGATTCGAAACAATGAGCAGTTCTTC. Protein product: CASSFPGQIRNNEQFF.

This chain joins TRBV7-9 and TRBJ1-2, with D perhaps TRBD1 (6 bases). CDR3 length: 12 amino acids. Trimming took off 1 base at V and 6 bases at J, with 6 bases between the two ends. CDR1 and CDR2 (germline): SEHNR, FQNEAQ (reference sequence). Here the CDR3 reads CASSLGTDGYTF. CDR3 nucleotide sequence: TGTGCCAGCAGCTTAGGGACAGATGGCTACACCTTC.

A word on this clone: At the DNA level, this CDR3 is encoded by other sequences in the same sample as well. The V call is TRBV7-2, the J call TRBJ2-7; 13 nucleotides align to TRBD2. Germline CDR1 SGHTA, CDR2 FQGNSA. V was pared by 5 bases and J by 6 bases, with 10 bases of the junction left unmatched. The CDR3 contains 16 residues. The CDR3 DNA reads TGTGCCAGCAGCCAATATGGACTAGCGGGAGCTCGCGAGCAGTACTTC. It translates to CASSQYGLAGAREQYF.

The chain recombines TRBV18 with TRBJ1-1; TRBD1 agrees at 10 bases. This CDR3 has 16 amino acids. CDR1 is KGHSH and CDR2 is LQKENI in the germline V gene. V gave up 3 bases and J gave up 3 bases; unmatched junction bases: 7. In nucleotides, the CDR3 is TGTGCCAGCTCACCGACGACAGGGGGCCGGTACACTGAAGCTTTCTTT. Translation: CASSPTTGGRYTEAFF.

V gene TRBV27 combines with J gene TRBJ2-5, with TRBD2 matching 13 bases. CDR1 is MNHEY, CDR2 SMNVEV, per germline (reference sequence). Losses at the gene ends were 8 bases for V and 0 bases for J; bases not matched to a gene: 6. This CDR3 contains 16 residues. CDR3: CASRPGTSGDQETQYF. The CDR3 nucleotides are TGTGCCAGCCGACCCGGGACTAGCGGGGACCAAGAGACCCAGTACTTC.

The rearrangement joins TRBV25-1 to TRBJ1-1; 7 bases are shared with TRBD1. Germline lookup yields CDR1 MGHDK and CDR2 SYGVNS. The CDR3 length is 17 residues. J lost 0 bases, V lost 5 bases, and 12 bases had no gene match. The CDR3 protein is CASSKLRGSGLNTEAFF. CDR3 DNA: TGTGCCAGCAGTAAACTCAGGGGGTCTGGGTTGAACACTGAAGCTTTCTTT.

The rearrangement uses TRBV28 and TRBJ2-7; D might be TRBD1 (5 bases). The germline gives CDR1 MDHEN, CDR2 SYDVKM. This CDR3 has 15 amino acids. Trimming left V 8 bases short and J 0 bases short, with 17 bases between. CDR3 amino acids: CASRGQGPSSYEQYF. In DNA form, the CDR3 reads TGTGCCAGCCGCGGTCAGGGTCCCAGCTCCTACGAGCAGTACTTC. Combining the CDR3 with reference TRBV28 and TRBJ2-7 gives the whole variable domain DVKVTQSSRYLVKRTGEKVFLECVQDMDHENMFWYRQDPGLGLRLIYFSYDVKMKEKGDIPEGYSVSREKKERFSLILESASTNQTSMYLCASRGQGPSSYEQYFGPGTRLTVT.

V gene TRBV6-5 combines with J gene TRBJ2-5, with 9 bases that match TRBD2. The tail of the sequence fits TRBJ2-7 better, so the J call may be wrong. This CDR3 has 15 residues. CDR1 is MNHEY, CDR2 SVGAGI, per germline. In DNA, the CDR3 is TGTGCCAGCAGTTACAGGCGGGAGGGCTCCTACGAGCAGTACTTC. Protein: CASSYRREGSYEQYF.

V usage is TRBV2 and J usage is TRBJ2-7; 9 nucleotides match TRBD1. J gave up 5 bases and V 3 bases, and 8 bases lay outside the gene matches. The CDR3 consists of 15 residues. Per germline, CDR1 SNHLY and CDR2 FYNNEI. CDR3 in DNA: TGTGCCAGCAGTGATGGCCGGACAGGGGTGCACGAGCAGTACTTC. It yields the protein CASSDGRTGVHEQYF.

This chain connects TRBV19 to TRBJ1-2; possible D gene TRBD1, 6 bases. V lost 5 bases to trimming and J lost 4 bases, with 14 bases between them. CDR1 is LNHDA, CDR2 SQIVND, per germline (reference sequence). CDR3 size: 14 residues. CDR3 in amino acids: CASSSRTALYGYTF. The CDR3 DNA sequence: TGTGCCAGTAGTTCGAGGACAGCCCTCTATGGCTACACCTTC.

The chain couples TRBV5-6 to TRBJ2-4; TRBD1 might be the D (6 bases). This CDR3 has 14 amino acids. Germline V CDR1 and CDR2: SGHDT, YYEEEE. V lost 0 bases, J lost 9 bases, and 13 bases lay in between. The CDR3 sequence: CASSLAETGPIQYF. The DNA of the CDR3 is TGTGCCAGCAGCTTGGCCGAGACAGGACCCATTCAGTACTTC.

This chain links TRBV29-1 with TRBJ2-1; possibly TRBD2 for D (5 bases). The V gene lost 0 bases and the J gene lost 4 bases, with 10 bases spanning the gap. Germline V gene sequence: CDR1 SQVTM, CDR2 ANQGSEA. CDR3 length: 14 residues. CDR3 nucleotides: TGCAGCGTTGAAGAAGCGGATACTTACAATGAGCAGTTCTTC. It encodes CSVEEADTYNEQFF.

The chain carries TRBV29-1 and TRBJ1-4, with 7 nucleotides matching TRBD1. This CDR3 contains 12 residues. Unmatched junction bases numbered 2, after V lost 6 bases and J lost 4 bases. Germline V CDR1 and CDR2: SQVTM, ANQGSEA. CDR3 residues: CSVRDSNEKLFF. DNA for the CDR3: TGCAGCGTCCGGGACAGTAATGAAAAACTGTTTTTT.

The chain is built from TRBV7-8 and TRBJ2-3; no clear D. The germline V gene has CDR1 SGHVS and CDR2 FQNEAQ. Trimming took 5 bases from V and 3 from J, leaving 3 bases between them. CDR3 length: 11 residues. DNA of the CDR3: TGTGCCAGCAGCCAAACAGATACGCAGTATTTT. Protein: CASSQTDTQYF.

This rearrangement joins TRBV9 to TRBJ2-1; 7 nucleotides match TRBD2. V lost 4 bases, J lost 2 bases, and 6 bases stayed unmatched. Germline V CDR1 and CDR2: SGDLS, YYNGEE. The CDR3 has 15 amino acids. For the CDR3, the DNA is TGTGCCAGCAGCATGAGAGCGGGAACCTACAATGAGCAGTTCTTC. It is translated as CASSMRAGTYNEQFF.

The chain carries TRBV11-2 and TRBJ2-2; 7 bases map to TRBD1. Looked up from germline, CDR1 is SGHAT and CDR2 is FQNNGV. The CDR3 covers 15 residues. V lost 3 bases and J lost 5; bases outside the gene matches: 6. The CDR3 bases are TGTGCCAGCAGCTTGACAGGGATTGGGACCGGGGAGCTGTTTTTT. It specifies CASSLTGIGTGELFF.

Written as DNA, the CDR3 is TGTGCCAGCACAGACAGGGGCTCCTACAATGAGCAGTTCTTC. It is translated as CASTDRGSYNEQFF. V usage is TRBV6-4 and J usage is TRBJ2-1; 8 bases agree with TRBD1. The germline V gene has CDR1 MRHNA and CDR2 SNTAGT. Trimming cost V 7 bases and J 0 bases; bases outside gene matches: 2. The CDR3 length is 14 residues.

The genes are TRBV14 and TRBJ2-7; D not certain. The germline V gene has CDR1 SGHDN and CDR2 FVKESK. The CDR3 runs 13 residues. V dropped 0 bases and J dropped 7 bases, with 10 bases sitting between them. This CDR3 reads CASSQELSGEQYF. The CDR3 coding sequence is TGTGCCAGCAGCCAAGAATTATCGGGTGAGCAGTACTTC.

Here the CDR3 reads CAWSDGTPEAFF. In nucleotides, the CDR3 is TGTGCCTGGAGTGACGGGACACCTGAAGCTTTCTTT. This chain joins TRBV30 and TRBJ1-1; tentatively, D is TRBD1 (6 bases). Germline V lookup: CDR1 GTSNPN, CDR2 SVGIG (reference sequence). V was clipped by 1 base and J by 6 bases, with 9 bases between them. This CDR3 region has 12 residues.

The chain employs TRBV6-5 and TRBJ2-7; 11 nucleotides align to TRBD2. The CDR3 extends over 14 amino acids. CDR1 is MNHEY and CDR2 is SVGAGI in the germline V gene. The V gene end was trimmed by 7 bases and the J gene end by 3 bases; junction bases not matched to a gene: 5. The chain's CDR3 is CASKPGTSGYEQYF. The CDR3 DNA is TGTGCCAGCAAGCCCGGGACTAGCGGCTACGAGCAGTACTTC.

V and J are TRBV11-2 and TRBJ2-3; maybe TRBD2 (5 bases). The germline gives CDR1 SGHAT, CDR2 FQNNGV. CDR3 length equals 13 residues. V was shortened by 3 bases and J by 4 bases, with 8 bases between the two germline ends. The DNA of the CDR3 is TGTGCCAGCAGCTTCACAGCGGCAGATACGCAGTATTTT. The encoded protein is CASSFTAADTQYF.

V gene TRBV29-1 combines with J gene TRBJ1-5; TRBD1 aligns across 7 bases. The germline gives CDR1 SQVTM, CDR2 ANQGSEA. The V segment lost 0 bases and the J segment 5 bases; nucleotides outside the gene matches: 10. The CDR3 extends over 16 amino acids. The CDR3 spells CSVEDLWQGTDQPQHF. CDR3 DNA sequence: TGCAGCGTTGAAGATCTCTGGCAGGGGACAGATCAGCCCCAGCATTTT. The full variable domain, rest sourced from reference TRBV29-1 and TRBJ1-5, is SAVISQKPSRDICQRGTSLTIQCQVDSQVTMMFWYRQQPGQSLTLIATANQGSEATYESGFVIDKFPISRPNLTFSTLTVSNMSPEDSSIYLCSVEDLWQGTDQPQHFGDGTRLSIL.

The rearrangement links TRBV30 to TRBJ2-7, with TRBD1 identical over 7 bases. This CDR3 region has 15 residues. Germline CDR1 GTSNPN, CDR2 SVGIG (reference sequence). With V trimmed by 0 bases and J by 3 bases, 8 bases remained unmatched. The CDR3 sequence: CAWSVQGQPLYEQYF. The DNA of the CDR3 is TGTGCCTGGAGTGTACAGGGGCAGCCTCTCTACGAGCAGTACTTC.

The chain is built from TRBV18 and TRBJ2-2, with a tentative D call TRBD2 (6 bases). Per the germline V gene, CDR1 is KGHSH and CDR2 is LQKENI. Trimming took off 4 bases at V and 0 bases at J, with 9 bases between the two ends. The CDR3 runs 15 residues. The CDR3 nucleotides read TGTGCCAGCTCACGTGCGGGAACGAACACCGGGGAGCTGTTTTTT. Its protein product is CASSRAGTNTGELFF.